These 20 T cell receptor beta chains came from one sample sequenced in a study of cytomegalovirus exposure and HLA in healthy donors. The PCR employed 60 Vbeta primers together with 13 Jbeta primers. Profiling relied on immunoSEQ multiplex PCR, and the TCRdb table lists in-frame clones only, not all of them. The sample shows about 70,000 clones, around 74% of them seen only once. The sequencing sample was made of PBMCs. These receptors were collected from a woman aged 60 to 75 in good health and CMV-seropositive.

The J gene is TRBJ1-5, the V gene TRBV5-6, with D possibly being TRBD1 (5 bases). Germline V gene lookup returns CDR1 SGHDT and CDR2 YYEEEE. V dropped 2 bases and J dropped 0 bases, with 6 bases sitting between them. The CDR3 extends over 14 amino acids. The CDR3 reads CASSFRGSNQPQHF. Here the CDR3 DNA reads TGTGCCAGCAGCTTTAGGGGTAGCAATCAGCCCCAGCATTTT.

The chain carries TRBV19 and TRBJ1-1; D not resolved. This CDR3 has 13 amino acids. Looked up from germline, CDR1 is LNHDA and CDR2 is SQIVND (reference sequence). V was pared by 4 bases and J by 5 bases, with 11 bases between. DNA for the CDR3: TGTGCCAGTAGTAGGGCAGTATGGACTGAAGCTTTCTTT. It encodes CASSRAVWTEAFF.

The chain is built from TRBV28 and TRBJ1-4; 8 nucleotides match TRBD1. This CDR3 is built from 14 residues. CDR1 MDHEN and CDR2 SYDVKM come from the germline V gene. V lost 6 bases to trimming and J lost 8 bases; unmatched junction nucleotides: 8. The chain's CDR3 is CASRQQGGGEKLFF. Here the CDR3 DNA reads TGTGCCAGCAGGCAACAGGGGGGAGGAGAAAAACTGTTTTTT.

The chain carries TRBV7-2 and TRBJ2-1; D remains unclear. From germline, CDR1 is SGHTA and CDR2 FQGNSA. CDR3 size: 15 residues. V lost 0 bases and J 6 bases, leaving 12 bases between the germline ends. CDR3 DNA sequence: TGTGCCAGCAGCTTAGCGAGATATGCCCGCAATGAGCAGTTCTTC. This sequence encodes CASSLARYARNEQFF.

This clone was seen more than once but under ten times. The chain employs TRBV18 and TRBJ1-1; 8 bases match TRBD1. This CDR3 has 15 amino acids. CDR1 is KGHSH and CDR2 is LQKENI in the germline V gene. Trimming removed 4 bases from V and 2 bases from J; junction bases left unmatched: 6. CDR3 bases: TGTGCCAGCTCACGGAACAGGGGGGAAAACACTGAAGCTTTCTTT. Protein sequence: CASSRNRGENTEAFF.

The chain is built from TRBV5-1 and TRBJ2-3; 9 nucleotides line up with TRBD1. CDR3 length: 15 residues. V dropped 4 bases and J dropped 4; count of bases not matched to a gene: 7. Germline V gene data show CDR1 as SGHRS and CDR2 as YFSETQ. CDR3 bases: TGCGCCAGCAGCGTACAGGGGGCGATATCAGATACGCAGTATTTT. This translates into CASSVQGAISDTQYF.

The chain employs TRBV7-9 and TRBJ2-1, with TRBD1 as a possible D gene (6 bases). Deletions cut 5 bases from V and 8 bases from J, with 16 bases between. Germline assignment: CDR1 SEHNR and CDR2 FQNEAQ (reference sequence). The CDR3 totals 14 residues. CDR3 in amino acids: CASSERGGGDEQFF. The CDR3 DNA follows: TGTGCCAGCAGCGAACGTGGGGGCGGCGATGAGCAGTTCTTC.

This sequence joins TRBV30 and TRBJ1-2; D remains unclear. This CDR3 is built from 12 residues. Trimming shortened V by 3 bases and J by 1 base, and 6 bases separated the two germline ends. Germline CDR1 GTSNPN, CDR2 SVGIG (reference sequence). CDR3 nucleotide sequence: TGTGCCTGGAGGGGCCATAACTATGGCTACACCTTC. This sequence encodes CAWRGHNYGYTF.

This clone was counted a few times. This chain links TRBV30 with TRBJ2-6; D is possibly TRBD2 (7 bases). CDR1 is GTSNPN and CDR2 is SVGIG in the germline V gene (reference sequence). V lost 0 bases to trimming and J lost 2 bases, with 11 bases between them. The CDR3 is made up of 16 amino acids. The CDR3 DNA reads TGTGCCTGGAGTGTTAGGGGGGGCGCTGGGGCCAACGTCCTGACTTTC. Translated: CAWSVRGGAGANVLTF. The variable domain in full, with the rest retrieved from reference TRBV30 and TRBJ2-6, is SQTIHQWPATLVQPVGSPLSLECTVEGTSNPNLYWYRQAAGRGLQLLFYSVGIGQISSEVPQNLSASRPQDRQFILSSKKLLLSDSGFYLCAWSVRGGAGANVLTFGAGSRLTVL.

This chain uses TRBV6-1 with TRBJ1-3; TRBD1 matches 8 bases. V gave up 0 bases and J gave up 4 bases; unmatched junction bases: 5. Germline V gene sequence: CDR1 MNHNS, CDR2 SASEGT. This CDR3 comprises 16 residues. CDR3 region: CASSEAYRGSGNTIYF. The CDR3 DNA sequence: TGTGCCAGCAGTGAAGCCTACAGGGGGTCGGGAAACACCATATATTTT.

V and J are TRBV30 and TRBJ1-1, with D possibly TRBD1 on 5 matching bases. There are 14 residues in the CDR3. CDR1 and CDR2 from the germline V gene are GTSNPN and SVGIG (reference sequence). The V end was cut by 0 bases, the J end by 5 bases, with 13 bases between. The CDR3, as DNA: TGTGCCTGGAGTGTAGGAGGGGCTGGGACTGAAGCTTTCTTT. It specifies CAWSVGGAGTEAFF.

The V gene is TRBV25-1, the J gene TRBJ1-5, with 8 bases matching TRBD1. Germline lookup yields CDR1 MGHDK and CDR2 SYGVNS. The CDR3 contains 13 residues. The ends lost 6 bases at V and 6 bases at J; junction bases unmatched: 4. CDR3 sequence: CASRTGVFQPQHF. CDR3 DNA: TGTGCCAGCAGGACAGGGGTTTTTCAGCCCCAGCATTTT.

J is TRBJ1-2 and V is TRBV27; 7 bases line up with TRBD1. The CDR3 totals 13 residues. Germline lookup yields CDR1 MNHEY and CDR2 SMNVEV (reference sequence). J gave up 6 bases and V 3 bases, and 4 bases lay outside the gene matches. In nucleotides, the CDR3 is TGTGCCAGCAGTTTGTCAGGGGGAGATGGCTACACCTTC. It codes for CASSLSGGDGYTF.

This clone was seen many times. The chain has TRBV7-8 and TRBJ2-2; maybe TRBD2 (6 bases). The CDR3 sequence is 16 residues long. CDR1 is SGHVS, CDR2 FQNEAQ, per germline. V was shortened by 5 bases and J by 6 bases, with 19 bases between the two germline ends. CDR3: CASSDTGRTVSGELFF. CDR3 coding DNA: TGTGCCAGCAGCGACACCGGGAGAACGGTCTCCGGGGAGCTGTTTTTT.

The J gene is TRBJ1-4, the V gene TRBV18; D is ambiguous. Germline values: CDR1 KGHSH, CDR2 LQKENI. Trimming took 3 bases from V and 1 from J, leaving 6 bases between them. This CDR3 region has 14 residues. CDR3 nucleotides: TGTGCCAGCTCACCCACCAGAACTAATGAAAAACTGTTTTTT. Translation: CASSPTRTNEKLFF.

The chain joins TRBV5-1 to TRBJ1-6; D is perhaps TRBD1 (5 bases). Germline V gene data show CDR1 as SGHRS and CDR2 as YFSETQ. V was cut by 1 base and J by 1 base, with 9 bases left in between. CDR3 length equals 16 residues. CDR3 region: CASSLTGGSYNSPLHF. Written as DNA, the CDR3 is TGCGCCAGCAGCTTGACGGGGGGTTCCTATAATTCACCCCTCCACTTT.

This chain joins TRBV5-4 and TRBJ1-2; unclear D gene. With 3 bases removed from V and 2 bases from J, the gap between germline ends came to 8 bases. Germline assignment: CDR1 SGHNT and CDR2 YYREEE (reference sequence). CDR3 length: 13 residues. The CDR3 region is CASSSDGNYGYTF. CDR3 nucleotides: TGTGCCAGCAGCTCCGACGGGAACTATGGCTACACCTTC.

The chain carries TRBV7-6 and TRBJ2-5; D possibly corresponds to TRBD2 (5 bases). The ends were cut back, 4 bases at V and 5 bases at J, with 8 bases in the middle. The germline CDR1 and CDR2 sequences are SGHVS and FNYEAQ. This CDR3 is 12 amino acids long. CDR3 in amino acids: CASSSSGETQYF. In DNA form, the CDR3 reads TGTGCCAGCAGCTCCTCGGGGGAGACCCAGTACTTC.

This chain joins TRBV30 and TRBJ1-2; no firm D call. The germline V gene has CDR1 GTSNPN and CDR2 SVGIG (reference sequence). The V gene lost 2 bases and the J gene lost 5 bases, with 6 bases spanning the gap. The CDR3 consists of 11 residues. The CDR3 sequence is CAWSWQYGYTF. The CDR3 coding sequence is TGTGCCTGGAGTTGGCAGTATGGCTACACCTTC.

This clone was seen a few times. The chain has TRBV7-6 and TRBJ2-7; TRBD2 is a possible D gene (6 bases). Trimming stripped 5 bases from V and 3 bases from J, with 17 bases between. Germline V gene lookup returns CDR1 SGHVS and CDR2 FNYEAQ. CDR3 size: 15 residues. The CDR3 bases are TGTGCCAGCAGCCCAAGGCAGGGACTTATCTACGAGCAGTACTTC. This gives the protein CASSPRQGLIYEQYF.